This T cell receptor (beta chain) was sequenced for a study of T cell responses to AZD1222 COVID-19 vaccine. This clone has more than one count but fewer than ten. This CDR3 has 13 residues. The germline V gene encodes CDR1 SGHAT and CDR2 FQNNGV. V was clipped by 6 bases and J by 7 bases, with 13 bases between them. This table comes from immunoSEQ multiplex PCR, and its TCRdb copy is limited to in-frame clones, with some not included. The sample yields about 160,000 clones, 75% to 90% seen once. This TCR came from an adult in good health. The rearrangement uses TRBV11-2 and TRBJ1-5; no clear D. This specimen consisted of peripheral blood, obtained on day 0 of AZD1222 vaccination. The CDR3 region has the DNA TGTGCCAGCAGGTCCTCCCCCTCCCAGCCCCAGCATTTT. Amino acids: CASRSSPSQPQHF.